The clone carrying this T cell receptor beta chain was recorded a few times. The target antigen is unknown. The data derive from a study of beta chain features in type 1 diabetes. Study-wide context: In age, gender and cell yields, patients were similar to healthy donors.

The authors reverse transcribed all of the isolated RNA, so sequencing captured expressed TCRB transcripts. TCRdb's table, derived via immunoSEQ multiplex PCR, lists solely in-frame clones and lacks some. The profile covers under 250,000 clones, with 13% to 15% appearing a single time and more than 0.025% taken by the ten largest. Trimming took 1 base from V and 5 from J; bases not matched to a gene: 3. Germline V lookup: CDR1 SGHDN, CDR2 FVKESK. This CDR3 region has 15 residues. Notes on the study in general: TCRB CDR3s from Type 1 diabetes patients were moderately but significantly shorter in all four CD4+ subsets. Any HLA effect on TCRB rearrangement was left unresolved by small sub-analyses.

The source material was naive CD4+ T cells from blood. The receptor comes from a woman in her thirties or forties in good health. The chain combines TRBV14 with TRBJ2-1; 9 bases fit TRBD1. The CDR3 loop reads CASSQGGQGNNEQFF. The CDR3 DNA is TGTGCCAGCAGCCAAGGGGGACAGGGAAACAATGAGCAGTTCTTC.